These 30 T cell receptor beta chains share one sample of origin, sequenced in a study of CD8 T cells in ankylosing spondylitis. TCRdb ran MiXCR on the 5' RACE reads and lists one entry per CDR3 protein. Of approximately 340,000 distinct CDR3 sequences listed, 14% to 15% are singletons. Material for sequencing was blood, either unsorted or a sorted T cell fraction (not recorded which). All receptors derive from a male donor with ankylosing spondylitis or in good health (not recorded which).

This clonotype was counted many times. The chain uses TRBV27 and TRBJ2-2, with 11 bases fitting TRBD1. The CDR3 consists of 14 residues. With V trimmed by 6 bases and J by 6 bases, 3 bases remained unmatched. Germline V lookup: CDR1 MNHEY, CDR2 SMNVEV (reference sequence). The CDR3 protein is CASRQGQGAGELFF. As DNA, the CDR3 is TGTGCCAGCAGGCAGGGACAGGGGGCCGGGGAGCTGTTTTTT.

The sample holds a few counts of this clonotype. The genes are TRBV15 and TRBJ2-1; 7 positions agree with TRBD1. With 4 bases clipped from V and 10 bases from J, the junction kept 16 bases outside the gene matches. Germline CDR1 LNHNV, CDR2 YYDKDF (reference sequence). The CDR3 sequence is 16 residues long. The CDR3 reads CATSNPPTGQRGEQFF. Written as DNA, the CDR3 is TGTGCCACCAGCAACCCCCCGACGGGACAGCGCGGGGAGCAGTTCTTC.

This clonotype was counted at least ten times. The V call is TRBV5-1, the J call TRBJ2-1; D unresolved. The CDR3 sequence is 12 residues long. V lost 0 bases and J 15 bases, leaving 13 bases between the germline ends. CDR1 and CDR2 from the germline V gene are SGHRS and YFSETQ. In DNA form, the CDR3 reads TGCGCCAGCAGCTTGGGCGGTGGGTATCGGTTCTTC. Translation: CASSLGGGYRFF. The full variable domain, with the rest looked up from reference TRBV5-1 and TRBJ2-1, is KAGVTQTPRYLIKTRGQQVTLSCSPISGHRSVSWYQQTPGQGLQFLFEYFSETQRNKGNFPGRFSGRQFSNSRSEMNVSTLELGDSALYLCASSLGGGYRFFGPGTRLTVL.

In its sample, this clonotype was seen many times. The chain combines TRBV12-3 or TRBV12-4 with TRBJ2-7; the match to TRBD2 covers 9 bases. Trimming at V came to 3 bases and at J to 9 bases, leaving 12 bases not matched to a gene. The CDR3 spans 15 residues. In DNA, the CDR3 is TGTGCCAGCAGTTTTTATAGCGGGAGTGGGACTGTGCAGTACTTC. Protein product: CASSFYSGSGTVQYF.

This clonotype was detected a few times. V is TRBV7-9 and J is TRBJ1-5; D gene unclear. CDR1 and CDR2 from the germline V gene are SEHNR and FQNEAQ (reference sequence). The germline V and J ends were trimmed by 4 bases and 10 bases, with 14 bases remaining between them. The CDR3 is 13 residues long. CDR3 residues: CASSSGQATPQHF. The CDR3 bases are TGTGCCAGCAGCTCGGGCCAAGCTACCCCCCAGCATTTT.

The chain links TRBV5-6 to TRBJ2-2, with no clear D. The CDR3 has 14 residues. Germline lookup yields CDR1 SGHDT and CDR2 YYEEEE. Trimming stripped 2 bases from V and 4 bases from J, with 9 bases between. As DNA, the CDR3 is TGTGCCAGCAGCTTTCAATTAGCCACCGGGGAGCTGTTTTTT. Translation: CASSFQLATGELFF.

This clonotype was observed many times. The genes are TRBV20-1 and TRBJ1-5; no clear D. Per the germline V gene, CDR1 is DFQATT and CDR2 is SNEGSKA (reference sequence). With 3 bases removed from V and 3 bases from J, the gap between germline ends came to 9 bases. The CDR3 has 13 amino acids. The CDR3 region has the DNA TGCAGTGCTAGGGATACAAACAATCAGCCCCAGCATTTT. Translating gives CSARDTNNQPQHF.

This rearrangement joins TRBV10-3 to TRBJ2-1; 9 bases agree with TRBD2. Per the germline V gene, CDR1 is ENHRY and CDR2 is SYGVKD. The CDR3 covers 16 residues. Unmatched junction bases numbered 12, after V lost 4 bases and J lost 8 bases. For the CDR3, the DNA is TGTGCCATCAGTGCTGCTAGCGGGATGTCCGCAGATGAGCAGTTCTTC. It translates to CAISAASGMSADEQFF.

Only a few counts were recorded for this clonotype. The V call is TRBV3-1, the J call TRBJ1-2; no firm D call. Trimming took off 2 bases at V and 1 base at J, with 8 bases between the two ends. The CDR3 has 14 amino acids. The germline gives CDR1 LGHDT, CDR2 YNNKEL (reference sequence). The CDR3 loop is CASSQRRDNYGYTF. In nucleotides, the CDR3 is TGTGCCAGCAGCCAAAGACGAGATAACTATGGCTACACCTTC.

This chain connects TRBV5-1 to TRBJ1-3, with D unclear. CDR1 is SGHRS and CDR2 is YFSETQ in the germline V gene. The CDR3 length is 15 residues. Deletions cut 5 bases from V and 0 bases from J, with 12 bases between. The CDR3 loop reads CASSPDLSSGNTIYF. The CDR3 DNA reads TGCGCCAGCAGTCCGGACTTGAGCTCTGGAAACACCATATATTTT.

This chain links TRBV5-1 with TRBJ2-7; tentatively, D is TRBD1 or TRBD2 (5 bases each). CDR1 is SGHRS and CDR2 is YFSETQ in the germline V gene. The CDR3 runs to 14 residues. The V end lost 2 bases, the J end lost 4 bases, and 13 bases lay between the germline ends. CDR3 residues: CASSLRGRNYEQYF. The CDR3 DNA sequence: TGCGCCAGCAGCTTACGGGGCCGAAATTACGAGCAGTACTTC.

V gene TRBV11-1 combines with J gene TRBJ1-6, with D possibly TRBD1 on 6 matching bases. The germline V gene encodes CDR1 SGHAT and CDR2 FQDESV (reference sequence). Trimming took off 2 bases at V and 1 base at J, with 12 bases between the two ends. The CDR3 is 17 amino acids. DNA of the CDR3: TGTGCCAGCAGCTTACAGGGGATTGGATCCTATAATTCACCCCTCCACTTT. Translation gives CASSLQGIGSYNSPLHF.

The chain couples TRBV21-1 to TRBJ2-5. TRBV21-1 is a documented pseudogene. CDR3 length equals 14 residues. CDR3 residues: CASSKHRRLETQYF. CDR3 sequence (DNA): TGTGCCAGCAGCAAACATCGGCGTCTGGAGACCCAGTACTTC.

The chain links TRBV10-3 to TRBJ1-1; 7 nucleotides match TRBD1. With 4 bases clipped from V and 3 bases from J, the junction kept 2 bases outside the gene matches. The CDR3 has 13 residues. CDR1 and CDR2 from the germline V gene are ENHRY and SYGVKD. This chain's CDR3 is CAISGDRDTEAFF. In nucleotides, the CDR3 is TGTGCCATCAGTGGAGACAGGGACACTGAAGCTTTCTTT.

V is TRBV10-3 and J is TRBJ2-5; 12 bases match TRBD2. CDR1 and CDR2 from the germline V gene are ENHRY and SYGVKD. Trimming removed 2 bases from V and 6 bases from J; junction bases left unmatched: 7. The CDR3 is made up of 16 amino acids. Here the CDR3 DNA reads TGTGCCATCAGTGAGGCGACTAGCGGGAGTATGAAGACCCAGTACTTC. It codes for CAISEATSGSMKTQYF.

This clonotype occurred a few times. This sequence joins TRBV27 and TRBJ1-2; D ambiguous. Per the germline V gene, CDR1 is MNHEY and CDR2 is SMNVEV (reference sequence). The CDR3 has 14 amino acids. Trimming removed 2 bases at V and 7 bases at J, with 14 bases between. The CDR3 coding sequence is TGTGCCAGCAGTTTAGAGGCGAGGTCCACTGGCTACACCTTC. The encoded protein is CASSLEARSTGYTF.

J is TRBJ2-3 and V is TRBV13; D not resolved. Germline values: CDR1 PRHDT, CDR2 FYEKMQ (reference sequence). CDR3 length: 16 amino acids. V gave up 6 bases and J gave up 0 bases, with 16 bases separating them. CDR3 nucleotide sequence: TGTGCCAGCAGACCGCCAATTGGACGGAGCACAGATACGCAGTATTTT. Its protein is CASRPPIGRSTDTQYF.

This clonotype came up a few times. The gene calls are TRBV10-2 and TRBJ2-3; a possible D gene is TRBD1 (5 bases). The CDR3 extends over 14 amino acids. Looked up from germline, CDR1 is WSHSY and CDR2 is SAAADI. Trimming took 3 bases from V and 2 from J, leaving 9 bases between them. CDR3 bases: TGCGCCAGCAGTGAAGGGGAATCCACAGATACGCAGTATTTT. Its protein is CASSEGESTDTQYF.

This chain connects TRBV12-3 or TRBV12-4 to TRBJ1-1; TRBD1 matches 7 bases. Germline trimming cut 3 bases from V and 1 base from J; bases unmatched to any gene: 2. The CDR3 has 14 residues. The CDR3 sequence is CASSLDRTNTEAFF. In DNA, the CDR3 is TGTGCCAGCAGTTTGGACAGGACGAACACTGAAGCTTTCTTT.

This clonotype was counted a few times. The chain has TRBV27 and TRBJ1-2; TRBD1 is a possible D gene (5 bases). Trimming cost V 2 bases and J 8 bases, with 15 bases left between them. Germline assignment: CDR1 MNHEY and CDR2 SMNVEV (reference sequence). This CDR3 region has 14 residues. The CDR3 nucleotides read TGTGCCAGCAGTTTAAGCGGCAACCCAGGGGGCTACACCTTC. Protein product: CASSLSGNPGGYTF.

A few counts support this clonotype. The J gene is TRBJ2-7, the V gene TRBV6-5; TRBD1 agrees at 10 bases. After removal of 0 bases from V and 4 bases from J, the junction contained 3 bases not matched to a gene. CDR1 is MNHEY, CDR2 SVGAGI, per germline. CDR3 length: 15 amino acids. The CDR3 here is CASSYSGQGWYEQYF. For the CDR3, the DNA is TGTGCCAGCAGTTACTCGGGACAGGGGTGGTACGAGCAGTACTTC.

The V gene is TRBV7-2, the J gene TRBJ2-3; D not resolved. Between the trimmed V and J ends, which lost 2 bases and 0 bases, there was a span of 9 bases. CDR1 and CDR2 from the germline V gene are SGHTA and FQGNSA. The CDR3 covers 15 residues. In DNA form, the CDR3 reads TGTGCCAGCAGCTTAACGGAGTCTAGCACAGATACGCAGTATTTT. Amino acid sequence: CASSLTESSTDTQYF.

V is TRBV2 and J is TRBJ2-2; D is perhaps TRBD2 (6 bases). The CDR3 is made up of 14 amino acids. V shed 4 bases and J shed 5 bases, with 11 bases lying between them. Looked up from germline, CDR1 is SNHLY and CDR2 is FYNNEI. The CDR3 sequence is CASSVGTGTGELFF. Here the CDR3 DNA reads TGTGCCAGCAGTGTGGGGACTGGGACCGGGGAGCTGTTTTTT.

This clonotype was picked up a small number of times. V usage is TRBV7-2 and J usage is TRBJ1-1; D remains ambiguous. CDR1 is SGHTA and CDR2 is FQGNSA in the germline V gene. V lost 1 base and J lost 6, with 6 bases in between. The CDR3 runs to 12 residues. Here the CDR3 reads CASSLEVPEAFF. The CDR3 bases are TGTGCCAGCAGCTTAGAGGTCCCTGAAGCTTTCTTT.

This clonotype was detected only a few times. The chain has TRBV12-3 or TRBV12-4 and TRBJ2-1; TRBD2 aligns across 9 bases. This CDR3 has 16 amino acids. V shed 5 bases, J shed 2 bases, and the junction held 7 bases outside the gene matches. The CDR3 is CASSQERGVAYNEQFF. The CDR3 DNA sequence: TGTGCCAGCAGTCAAGAGCGGGGGGTGGCCTACAATGAGCAGTTCTTC.

This clonotype showed up just a few times. The rearrangement joins TRBV20-1 to TRBJ2-5, with D hard to call. Germline loops: CDR1 DFQATT, CDR2 SNEGSKA (reference sequence). Trimming left V 3 bases short and J 11 bases short, with 16 bases between. This CDR3 spans 12 amino acids. The CDR3 nucleotides read TGCAGTGCTAGTAACCCTGAAGTGGCTCAGTACTTC. It specifies CSASNPEVAQYF.

V usage is TRBV9 and J usage is TRBJ1-5; tentative D call: TRBD1 (6 bases). The CDR3 contains 14 residues. V dropped 1 base and J dropped 6 bases, with 11 bases sitting between them. Germline V gives CDR1 SGDLS, CDR2 YYNGEE. CDR3 bases: TGTGCCAGCAGCGTACACCAGGGGCTTCAGCCCCAGCATTTT. Its protein product is CASSVHQGLQPQHF. Complete variable domain (other parts from reference TRBV9 and TRBJ1-5): DSGVTQTPKHLITATGQRVTLRCSPRSGDLSVYWYQQSLDQGLQFLIQYYNGEERAKGNILERFSAQQFPDLHSELNLSSLELGDSALYFCASSVHQGLQPQHFGDGTRLSIL.

This clonotype was observed a few times. The rearrangement joins TRBV2 to TRBJ1-6, with a possible D match to TRBD1 (6 bases). The ends were cut back, 3 bases at V and 3 bases at J, with 6 bases in the middle. The CDR3 is made up of 14 amino acids. Germline V gene data show CDR1 as SNHLY and CDR2 as FYNNEI. The CDR3 loop reads CASSETGYNSPLHF. For the CDR3, the DNA is TGTGCCAGCAGTGAGACAGGCTATAATTCACCCCTCCACTTT.

This clonotype came up a few times. The genes are TRBV24-1 and TRBJ2-2; tentatively, D is TRBD2 (6 bases). Trimming removed 5 bases at V and 4 bases at J, with 13 bases between. Germline loops: CDR1 KGHDR, CDR2 SFDVKD. The CDR3 sequence is 15 residues long. The CDR3 loop is CATSAGSGSTGELFF. The CDR3 DNA reads TGTGCCACCAGTGCCGGTAGCGGAAGCACCGGGGAGCTGTTTTTT.

The rearrangement links TRBV10-3 to TRBJ2-2; D ambiguous. This CDR3 is 12 amino acids long. V was pared by 5 bases and J by 1 base, with 2 bases between. Germline values: CDR1 ENHRY, CDR2 SYGVKD. The CDR3: CAISRNTGELFF. CDR3 nucleotides: TGTGCCATCAGTAGGAACACCGGGGAGCTGTTTTTT.